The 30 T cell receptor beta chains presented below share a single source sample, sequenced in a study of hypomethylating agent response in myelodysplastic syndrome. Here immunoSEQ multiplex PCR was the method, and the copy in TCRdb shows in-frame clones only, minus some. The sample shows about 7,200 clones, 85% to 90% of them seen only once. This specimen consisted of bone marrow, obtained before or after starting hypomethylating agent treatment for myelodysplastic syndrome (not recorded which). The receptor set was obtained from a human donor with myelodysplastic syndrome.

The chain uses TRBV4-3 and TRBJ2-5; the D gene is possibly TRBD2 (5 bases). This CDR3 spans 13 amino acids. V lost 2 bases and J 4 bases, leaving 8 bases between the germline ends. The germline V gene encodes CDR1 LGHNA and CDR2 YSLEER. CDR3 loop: CASSQTGLETQYF. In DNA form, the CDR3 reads TGCGCCAGCAGCCAAACGGGGTTAGAGACCCAGTACTTC.

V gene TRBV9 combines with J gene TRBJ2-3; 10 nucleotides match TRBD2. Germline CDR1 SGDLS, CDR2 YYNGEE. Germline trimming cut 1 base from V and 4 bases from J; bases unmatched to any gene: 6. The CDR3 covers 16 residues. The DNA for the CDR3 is TGTGCCAGCAGCGTACGAGGGACTAGCGACGCAGATACGCAGTATTTT. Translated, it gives CASSVRGTSDADTQYF.

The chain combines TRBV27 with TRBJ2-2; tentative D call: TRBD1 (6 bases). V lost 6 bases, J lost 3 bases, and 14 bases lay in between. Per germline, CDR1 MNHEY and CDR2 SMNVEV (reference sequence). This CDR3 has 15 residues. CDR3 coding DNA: TGTGCCAGCAGGGTAACAGGGCTCCACACCGGGGAGCTGTTTTTT. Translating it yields CASRVTGLHTGELFF.

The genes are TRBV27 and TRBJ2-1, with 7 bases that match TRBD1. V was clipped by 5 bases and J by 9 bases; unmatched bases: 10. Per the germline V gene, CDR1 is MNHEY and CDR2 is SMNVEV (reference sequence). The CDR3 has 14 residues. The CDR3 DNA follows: TGTGCCAGCAGTCCCCTCGACAGGGTCGGTGAGCAGTTCTTC. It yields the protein CASSPLDRVGEQFF.

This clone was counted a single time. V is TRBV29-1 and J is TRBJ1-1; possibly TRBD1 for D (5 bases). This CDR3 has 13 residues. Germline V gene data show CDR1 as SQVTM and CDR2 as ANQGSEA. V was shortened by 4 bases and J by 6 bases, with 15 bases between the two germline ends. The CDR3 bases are TGCAGCGTTGGTGGTAGGGGAGGCGCTGAAGCTTTCTTT. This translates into CSVGGRGGAEAFF. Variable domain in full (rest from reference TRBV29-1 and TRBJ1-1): SAVISQKPSRDICQRGTSLTIQCQVDSQVTMMFWYRQQPGQSLTLIATANQGSEATYESGFVIDKFPISRPNLTFSTLTVSNMSPEDSSIYLCSVGGRGGAEAFFGQGTRLTVV.

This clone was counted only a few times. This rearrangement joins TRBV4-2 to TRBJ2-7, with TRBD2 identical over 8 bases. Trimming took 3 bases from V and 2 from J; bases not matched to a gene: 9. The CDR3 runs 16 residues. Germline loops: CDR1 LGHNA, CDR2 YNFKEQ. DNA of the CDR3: TGTGCCAGCAGCCAGGCTCCAGCGGGGGCAGCCTACGAGCAGTACTTC. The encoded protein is CASSQAPAGAAYEQYF.

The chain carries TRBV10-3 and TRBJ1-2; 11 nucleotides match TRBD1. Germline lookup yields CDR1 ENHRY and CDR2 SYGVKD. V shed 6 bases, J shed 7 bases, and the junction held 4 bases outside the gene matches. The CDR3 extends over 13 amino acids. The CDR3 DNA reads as TGTGCCATCAGGGAGGGACAGGGGGGTGGCTACACCTTC. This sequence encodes CAIREGQGGGYTF.

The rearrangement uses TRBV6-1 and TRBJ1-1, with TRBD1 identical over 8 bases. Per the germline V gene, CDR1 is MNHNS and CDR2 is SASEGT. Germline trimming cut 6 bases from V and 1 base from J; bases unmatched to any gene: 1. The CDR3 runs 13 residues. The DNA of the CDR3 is TGTGCCAGCAGCGGACAGGGGAACACTGAAGCTTTCTTT. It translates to CASSGQGNTEAFF.

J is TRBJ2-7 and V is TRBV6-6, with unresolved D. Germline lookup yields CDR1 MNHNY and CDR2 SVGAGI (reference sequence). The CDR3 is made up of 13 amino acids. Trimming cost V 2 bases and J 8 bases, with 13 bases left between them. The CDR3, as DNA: TGTGCCAGCAGTTACCTGGTCTCACAGAAGCAGTACTTC. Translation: CASSYLVSQKQYF.

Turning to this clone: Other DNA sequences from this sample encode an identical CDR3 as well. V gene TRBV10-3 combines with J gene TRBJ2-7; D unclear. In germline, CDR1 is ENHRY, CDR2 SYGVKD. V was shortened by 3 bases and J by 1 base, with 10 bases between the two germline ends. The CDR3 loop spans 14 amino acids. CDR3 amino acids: CAISEDRGSYEQYV. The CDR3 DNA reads TGTGCCATCAGTGAAGATCGAGGATCCTACGAGCAGTACGTC.

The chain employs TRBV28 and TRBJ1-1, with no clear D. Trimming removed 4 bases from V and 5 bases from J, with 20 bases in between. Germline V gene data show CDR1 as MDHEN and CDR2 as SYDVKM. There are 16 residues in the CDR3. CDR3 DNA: TGTGCCAGCAGTTCTTCCCCAAGGGCTGGGGAAACTGAAGCTTTCTTT. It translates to CASSSSPRAGETEAFF.

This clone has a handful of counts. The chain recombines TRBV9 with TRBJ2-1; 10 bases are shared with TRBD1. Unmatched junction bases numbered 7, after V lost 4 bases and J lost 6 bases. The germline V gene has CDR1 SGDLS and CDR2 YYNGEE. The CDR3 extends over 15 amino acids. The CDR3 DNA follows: TGTGCCAGCAGCCGACGGACAGGGGGGGGCAATGAGCAGTTCTTC. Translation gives CASSRRTGGGNEQFF.

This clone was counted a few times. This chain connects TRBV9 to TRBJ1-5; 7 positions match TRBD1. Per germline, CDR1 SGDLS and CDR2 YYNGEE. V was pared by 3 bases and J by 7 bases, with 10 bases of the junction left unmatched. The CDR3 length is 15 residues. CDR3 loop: CASSATATGLQPQHF. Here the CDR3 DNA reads TGTGCCAGCAGCGCGACAGCGACAGGGCTCCAGCCCCAGCATTTT.

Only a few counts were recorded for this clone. The CDR3: CASTGPSSANVLTF. Written as DNA, the CDR3 is TGTGCCAGCACGGGGCCCTCTAGCGCCAACGTCCTGACTTTC. The chain employs TRBV5-5 and TRBJ2-6; TRBD1 or TRBD2 may be the D gene (5 bases each). The CDR3 is 14 residues long. Germline CDR1 and CDR2: SGHKS and YYEKEE (reference sequence). V lost 6 bases and J lost 7, with 14 bases in between. The whole variable domain, remainder taken from reference TRBV5-5 and TRBJ2-6, is DAGVTQSPTHLIKTRGQQVTLRCSPISGHKSVSWYQQVLGQGPQFIFQYYEKEERGRGNFPDRFSARQFPNYSSELNVNALLLGDSALYLCASTGPSSANVLTFGAGSRLTVL.

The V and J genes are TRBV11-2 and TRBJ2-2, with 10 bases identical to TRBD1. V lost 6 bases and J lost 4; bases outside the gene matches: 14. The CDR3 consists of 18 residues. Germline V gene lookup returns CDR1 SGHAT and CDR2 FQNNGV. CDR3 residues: CASRKHGTGEGRTGELFF. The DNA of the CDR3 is TGTGCCAGCAGGAAGCACGGGACAGGGGAGGGGCGCACCGGGGAGCTGTTTTTT.

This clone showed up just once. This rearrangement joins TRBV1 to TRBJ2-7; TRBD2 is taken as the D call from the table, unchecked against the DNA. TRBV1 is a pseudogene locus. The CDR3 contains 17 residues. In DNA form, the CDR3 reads TGCACCAGCAGCCGGACTAGCGCGATTCTCCCCGTCTACGAGCAGTACGTC. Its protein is CTSSRTSAILPVYEQYV.

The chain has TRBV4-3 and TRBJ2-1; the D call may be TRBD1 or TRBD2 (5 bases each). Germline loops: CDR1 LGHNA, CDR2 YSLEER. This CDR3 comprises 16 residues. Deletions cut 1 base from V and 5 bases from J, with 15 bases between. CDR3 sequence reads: CASSQVRGARNNEQFF. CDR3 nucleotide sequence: TGCGCCAGCAGCCAAGTTCGAGGGGCGCGGAACAATGAGCAGTTCTTC.

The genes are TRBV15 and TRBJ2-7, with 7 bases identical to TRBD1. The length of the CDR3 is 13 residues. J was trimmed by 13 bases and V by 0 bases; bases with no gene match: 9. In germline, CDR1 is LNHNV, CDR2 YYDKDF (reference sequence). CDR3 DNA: TGTGCCACCAGCAGAGAATTTACAGGGGCGAGATACTTC. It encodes CATSREFTGARYF.

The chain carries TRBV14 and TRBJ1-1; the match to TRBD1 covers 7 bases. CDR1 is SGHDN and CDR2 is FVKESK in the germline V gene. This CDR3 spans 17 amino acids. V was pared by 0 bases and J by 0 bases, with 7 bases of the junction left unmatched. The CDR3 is CASSQDWRQGLNTEAFF. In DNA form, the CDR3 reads TGTGCCAGCAGCCAAGATTGGAGACAGGGCTTGAACACTGAAGCTTTCTTT.

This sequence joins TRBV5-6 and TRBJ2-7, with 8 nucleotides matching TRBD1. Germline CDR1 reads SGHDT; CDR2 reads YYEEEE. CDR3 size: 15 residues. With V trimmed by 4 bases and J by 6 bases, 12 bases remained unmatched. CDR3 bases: TGTGCCAGCAGCGCCCCCCCGGGACAGGCACCCGAGCAGTACGTC. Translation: CASSAPPGQAPEQYV.

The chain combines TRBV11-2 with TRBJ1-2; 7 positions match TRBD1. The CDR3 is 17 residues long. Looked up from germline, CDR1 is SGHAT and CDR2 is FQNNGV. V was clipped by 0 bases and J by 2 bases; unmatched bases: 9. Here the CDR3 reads CASSLETRQGGNYGYTF. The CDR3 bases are TGTGCCAGCAGCTTAGAAACCCGACAGGGCGGCAACTATGGCTACACCTTC. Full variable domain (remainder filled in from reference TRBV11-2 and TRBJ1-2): EAGVAQSPRYKIIEKRQSVAFWCNPISGHATLYWYQQILGQGPKLLIQFQNNGVVDDSQLPKDRFSAERLKGVDSTLKIQPAKLEDSAVYLCASSLETRQGGNYGYTFGSGTRLTVV.

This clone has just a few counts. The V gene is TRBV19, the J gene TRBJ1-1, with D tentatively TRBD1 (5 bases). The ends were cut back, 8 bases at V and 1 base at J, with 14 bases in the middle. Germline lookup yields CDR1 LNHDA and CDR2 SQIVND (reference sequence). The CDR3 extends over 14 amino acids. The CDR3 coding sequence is TGTGCCAGTGGGCGGGGGGACCGGAACACTGAAGCTTTCTTT. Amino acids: CASGRGDRNTEAFF.

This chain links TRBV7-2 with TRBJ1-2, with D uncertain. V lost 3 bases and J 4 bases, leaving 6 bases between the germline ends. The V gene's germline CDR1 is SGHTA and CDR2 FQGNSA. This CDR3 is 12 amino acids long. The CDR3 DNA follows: TGTGCCAGCAGCTTCGGGAGCTATGGCTACACCTTC. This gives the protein CASSFGSYGYTF.

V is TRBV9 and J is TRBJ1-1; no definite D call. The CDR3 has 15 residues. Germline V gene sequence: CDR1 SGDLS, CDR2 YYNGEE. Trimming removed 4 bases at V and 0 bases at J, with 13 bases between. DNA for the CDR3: TGTGCCAGCAGCCCGCACCAGACCCTGAACACTGAAGCTTTCTTT. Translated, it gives CASSPHQTLNTEAFF.

CDR3 in amino acids: CASSRQLDPRGGYTF. CDR3 bases: TGCGCCAGCAGCCGTCAGTTGGACCCAAGGGGGGGCTACACCTTC. The rearrangement joins TRBV5-1 to TRBJ1-2, with D tentatively TRBD1 (6 bases). Germline V gene sequence: CDR1 SGHRS, CDR2 YFSETQ. Trimming removed 4 bases at V and 8 bases at J, with 21 bases between. CDR3 length: 15 amino acids.

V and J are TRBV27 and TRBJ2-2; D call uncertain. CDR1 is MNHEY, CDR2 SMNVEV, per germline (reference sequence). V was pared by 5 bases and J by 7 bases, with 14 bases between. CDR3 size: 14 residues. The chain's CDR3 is CASSIARMGGELFF. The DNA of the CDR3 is TGTGCCAGCAGTATAGCAAGGATGGGCGGGGAGCTGTTTTTT.

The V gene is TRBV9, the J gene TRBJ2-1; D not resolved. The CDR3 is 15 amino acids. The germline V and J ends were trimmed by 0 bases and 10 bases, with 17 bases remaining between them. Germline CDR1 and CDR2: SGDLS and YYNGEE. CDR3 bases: TGTGCCAGCAGCGTAGCGACCTACGTGACTGGGGAGCAGTTCTTC. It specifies CASSVATYVTGEQFF.

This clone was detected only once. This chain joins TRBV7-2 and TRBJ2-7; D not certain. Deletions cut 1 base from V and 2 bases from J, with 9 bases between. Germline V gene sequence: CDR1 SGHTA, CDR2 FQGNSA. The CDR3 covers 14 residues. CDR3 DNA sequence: TGTGCCAGCAGCTTAGGAGTCGTTACCTACGAGCAGTACTTC. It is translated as CASSLGVVTYEQYF.

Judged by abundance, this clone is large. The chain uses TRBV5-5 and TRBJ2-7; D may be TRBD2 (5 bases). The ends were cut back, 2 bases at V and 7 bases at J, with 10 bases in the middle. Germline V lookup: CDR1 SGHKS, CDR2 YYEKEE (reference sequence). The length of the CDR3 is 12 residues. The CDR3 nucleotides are TGTGCCAGCAGCTTTTCTGGGGAGGAGCAGTACTTC. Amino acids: CASSFSGEEQYF.

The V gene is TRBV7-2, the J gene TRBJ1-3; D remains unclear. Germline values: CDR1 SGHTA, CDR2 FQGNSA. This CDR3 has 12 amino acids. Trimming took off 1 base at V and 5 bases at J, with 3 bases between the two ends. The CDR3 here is CASSLDRNTIYF. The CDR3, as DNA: TGTGCCAGCAGCTTAGATCGAAACACCATATATTTT. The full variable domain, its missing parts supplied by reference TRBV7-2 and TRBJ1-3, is GAGVSQSPSNKVTEKGKDVELRCDPISGHTALYWYRQSLGQGLEFLIYFQGNSAPDKSGLPSDRFSAERTGGSVSTLTIQRTQQEDSAVYLCASSLDRNTIYFGEGSWLTVV.